The source of this T cell receptor beta chain is a study of control samples from healthy donors and cancer patients. Assay: immunoSEQ multiplex PCR; the TCRdb copy retains only in-frame clones and omits some. The sample has 100,000 or so clones, around 80% seen once. V lost 2 bases and J lost 1; bases outside the gene matches: 6. This CDR3 has 17 residues. Germline V gene sequence: CDR1 MGHRA, CDR2 YSYEKL. Source material: blood. The origin of this receptor is a woman aged 55-69 years in good health. The V call is TRBV4-1, the J call TRBJ2-3; 10 bases agree with TRBD2. DNA of the CDR3: TGCGCCAGCAGCCAACTCCGGACTAGCGGCGGCACAGATACGCAGTATTTT. Protein: CASSQLRTSGGTDTQYF.